The 9 T cell receptor beta chains below were found in one sample sequenced in a study of T cells in Graves' hyperthyroidism and ophthalmopathy. Amplification of TCR beta CDR3 regions was performed using RNA transcripts as template. The HTBI set primed first-round TCR CDR3 RT-PCR. Each CDR3 protein gets one entry after TCRdb re-called the multiplex PCR reads with MiXCR. The sample consists of some 760,000 distinct CDR3 sequences, around 15% of them appearing once. The specimen was blood. The origin of the receptors is a woman between 18 and 29 years old with Graves' hyperthyroidism.

This clonotype was counted only a few times. The chain recombines TRBV4-2 with TRBJ2-1; 11 nucleotides match TRBD2. The CDR3 spans 14 residues. Germline CDR1 reads LGHNA; CDR2 reads YNFKEQ. V shed 1 base, J shed 13 bases, and the junction held 6 bases outside the gene matches. The CDR3 here is CASSQGLAGPDQFF. The CDR3 DNA sequence: TGTGCCAGCAGCCAAGGACTAGCGGGACCTGACCAGTTCTTC.

The sample holds many counts of this clonotype. The genes are TRBV20-1 and TRBJ2-7; no definite D call. CDR1 and CDR2 (germline): DFQATT, SNEGSKA (reference sequence). V was cut by 1 base and J by 3 bases, with 7 bases left in between. The CDR3 extends over 12 amino acids. CDR3 sequence reads: CSARVGYYEQYF. The CDR3, as DNA: TGCAGTGCTAGAGTTGGCTACTACGAGCAGTACTTC.

This clonotype was recorded at least ten times. This chain uses TRBV20-1 with TRBJ2-1, with TRBD2 matching 10 bases. V shed 0 bases and J 3 bases; nucleotides not matched to a gene: 5. This CDR3 is built from 16 residues. In germline, CDR1 is DFQATT, CDR2 SNEGSKA (reference sequence). The CDR3 is CSARDLAGALYNEQFF. The CDR3 coding sequence is TGCAGTGCTAGAGATCTAGCGGGAGCCCTCTACAATGAGCAGTTCTTC.

This clonotype was counted ten times or more. The V and J genes are TRBV7-9 and TRBJ2-3; tentative D call: TRBD1 (5 bases). Germline CDR1 and CDR2: SEHNR and FQNEAQ (reference sequence). The V end lost 3 bases, the J end lost 6 bases, and 19 bases lay between the germline ends. The CDR3 is made up of 16 amino acids. The CDR3 nucleotides are TGTGCCAGCAGCTTCCTAAGGGGCCCCTTTGTGGATACGCAGTATTTT. Its translation: CASSFLRGPFVDTQYF.

This clonotype came up many times. V and J are TRBV28 and TRBJ2-1; D unresolved. Germline V gene data show CDR1 as MDHEN and CDR2 as SYDVKM. Trimming stripped 6 bases from V and 0 bases from J, with 9 bases between. This CDR3 has 14 residues. For the CDR3, the DNA is TGTGCCAGCAGCCCACCACCCTCCTACAATGAGCAGTTCTTC. Translated: CASSPPPSYNEQFF.

This clonotype turned up a few times. This chain joins TRBV19 and TRBJ1-6, with TRBD1 matching 9 bases. Germline V lookup: CDR1 LNHDA, CDR2 SQIVND (reference sequence). Germline trimming cut 1 base from V and 7 bases from J; bases unmatched to any gene: 2. This CDR3 has 15 amino acids. The chain's CDR3 is CASSIGGQGNSPLHF. CDR3 bases: TGTGCCAGTAGTATAGGAGGACAGGGGAATTCACCCCTCCACTTT.

This clonotype was seen a handful of times. The CDR3 sequence is CASSLLQFNSPLHF. CDR3 bases: TGTGCCAGCAGCTTACTCCAGTTTAATTCACCCCTCCACTTT. This rearrangement joins TRBV11-1 to TRBJ1-6; D unresolved. Germline values: CDR1 SGHAT, CDR2 FQDESV (reference sequence). The CDR3 is made up of 14 amino acids. V lost 2 bases, J lost 6 bases, and 8 bases lay in between.

This chain joins TRBV6-1 and TRBJ2-2; 10 bases line up with TRBD1. Looked up from germline, CDR1 is MNHNS and CDR2 is SASEGT. J was trimmed by 3 bases and V by 11 bases; bases with no gene match: 6. This CDR3 has 14 amino acids. This CDR3 is CAGEDRGYTGELFF. CDR3 DNA: TGTGCCGGAGAGGACAGGGGGTACACCGGGGAGCTGTTTTTT.

This clonotype was recorded a few times. The chain links TRBV12-3 or TRBV12-4 to TRBJ1-1; no reliable D call. The CDR3 has 13 amino acids. The V and J ends lost 5 bases and 4 bases respectively, with 11 bases between them. The CDR3 DNA reads TGTGCCAGCAGTCAAAAACTCCTCACTGAAGCTTTCTTT. This translates into CASSQKLLTEAFF.